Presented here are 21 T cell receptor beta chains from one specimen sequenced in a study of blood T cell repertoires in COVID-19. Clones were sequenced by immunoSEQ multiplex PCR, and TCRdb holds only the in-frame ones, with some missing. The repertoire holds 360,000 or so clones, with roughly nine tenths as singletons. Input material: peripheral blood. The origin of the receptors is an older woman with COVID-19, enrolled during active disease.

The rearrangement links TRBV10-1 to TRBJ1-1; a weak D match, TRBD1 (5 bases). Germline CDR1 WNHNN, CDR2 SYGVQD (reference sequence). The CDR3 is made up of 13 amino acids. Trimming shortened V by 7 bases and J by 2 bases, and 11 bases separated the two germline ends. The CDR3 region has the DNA TGCGCCAGCAACCCGGACACAAACACTGAAGCTTTCTTT. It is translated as CASNPDTNTEAFF.

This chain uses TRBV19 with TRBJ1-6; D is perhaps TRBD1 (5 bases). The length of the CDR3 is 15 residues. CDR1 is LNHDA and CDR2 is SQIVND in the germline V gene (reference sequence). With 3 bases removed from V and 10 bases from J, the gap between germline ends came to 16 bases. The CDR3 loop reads CASSIRTPTASPLHF. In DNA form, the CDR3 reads TGTGCCAGTAGTATTAGGACACCTACTGCGTCACCCCTCCACTTT.

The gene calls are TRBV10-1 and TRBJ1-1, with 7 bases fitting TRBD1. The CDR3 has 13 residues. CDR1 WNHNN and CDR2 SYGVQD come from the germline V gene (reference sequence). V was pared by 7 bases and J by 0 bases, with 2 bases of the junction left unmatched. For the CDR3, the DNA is TGCGCCAGCAAGGACAGGATGAACACTGAAGCTTTCTTT. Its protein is CASKDRMNTEAFF.

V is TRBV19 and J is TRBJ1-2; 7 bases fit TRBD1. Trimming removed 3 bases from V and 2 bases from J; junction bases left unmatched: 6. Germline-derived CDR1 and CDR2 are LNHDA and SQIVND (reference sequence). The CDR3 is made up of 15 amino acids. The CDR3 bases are TGTGCCAGTAGTATCGGGACAGAGGTAAACTATGGCTACACCTTC. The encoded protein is CASSIGTEVNYGYTF.

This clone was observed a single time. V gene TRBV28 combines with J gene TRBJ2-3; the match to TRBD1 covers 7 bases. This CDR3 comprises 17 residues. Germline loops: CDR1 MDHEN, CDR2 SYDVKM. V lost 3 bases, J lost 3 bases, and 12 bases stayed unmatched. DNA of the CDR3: TGTGCCAGCAGTTTGGTCTCGGCAGGGGGACGGACAGATACGCAGTATTTT. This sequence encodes CASSLVSAGGRTDTQYF.

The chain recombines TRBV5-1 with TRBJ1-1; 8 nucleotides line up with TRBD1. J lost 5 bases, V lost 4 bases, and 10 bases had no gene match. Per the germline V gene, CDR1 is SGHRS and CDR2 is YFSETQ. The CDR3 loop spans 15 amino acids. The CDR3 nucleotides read TGCGCCAGCAGCGATGACAGGGGAGTTGGGACTGAAGCTTTCTTT. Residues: CASSDDRGVGTEAFF.

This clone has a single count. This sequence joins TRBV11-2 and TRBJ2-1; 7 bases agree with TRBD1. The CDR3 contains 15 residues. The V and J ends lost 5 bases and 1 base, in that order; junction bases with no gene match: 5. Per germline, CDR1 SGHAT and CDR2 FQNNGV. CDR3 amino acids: CASSRGQTSYNEQFF. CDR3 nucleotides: TGTGCCAGCAGCCGGGGACAGACTTCCTACAATGAGCAGTTCTTC.

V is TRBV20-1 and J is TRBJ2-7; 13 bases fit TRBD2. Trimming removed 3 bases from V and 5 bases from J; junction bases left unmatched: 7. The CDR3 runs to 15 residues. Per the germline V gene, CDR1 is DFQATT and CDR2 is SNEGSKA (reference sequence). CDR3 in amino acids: CSASTGLAGAHEQYF. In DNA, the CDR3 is TGCAGTGCTAGTACCGGACTAGCGGGGGCCCACGAGCAGTACTTC.

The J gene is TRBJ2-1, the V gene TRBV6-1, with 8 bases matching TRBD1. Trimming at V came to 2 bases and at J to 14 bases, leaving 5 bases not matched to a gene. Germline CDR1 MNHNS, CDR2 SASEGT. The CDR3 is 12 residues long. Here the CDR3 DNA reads TGTGCCAGCAGTGAATGGGAACAGGGGGAGTTCTTC. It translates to CASSEWEQGEFF.

CDR3 nucleotides: TGTGCCAGCAGTGAAGCAGCAGGGGGGATGGGCAATCAGCCCCAGCATTTT. Its translation: CASSEAAGGMGNQPQHF. J is TRBJ1-5 and V is TRBV6-1; 7 positions agree with TRBD1. Germline CDR1 is MNHNS and CDR2 is SASEGT. The length of the CDR3 is 17 residues. Unmatched junction bases numbered 7, after V lost 0 bases and J lost 2 bases.

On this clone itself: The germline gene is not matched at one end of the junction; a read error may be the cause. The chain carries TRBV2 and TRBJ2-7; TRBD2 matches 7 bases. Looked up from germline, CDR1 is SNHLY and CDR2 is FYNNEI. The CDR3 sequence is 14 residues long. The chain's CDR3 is CASSGGTTSSEVDF. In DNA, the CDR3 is TGTGCCAGCAGCGGAGGGACTACTTCTTCTGAAGTCGACTTC. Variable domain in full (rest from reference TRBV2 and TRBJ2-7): EPEVTQTPSHQVTQMGQEVILRCVPISNHLYFYWYRQILGQKVEFLVSFYNNEISEKSEIFDDQFSVERPDGSNFTLKIRSTKLEDSAMYFCASSGGTTSSEVDFGPGTRLTVT.

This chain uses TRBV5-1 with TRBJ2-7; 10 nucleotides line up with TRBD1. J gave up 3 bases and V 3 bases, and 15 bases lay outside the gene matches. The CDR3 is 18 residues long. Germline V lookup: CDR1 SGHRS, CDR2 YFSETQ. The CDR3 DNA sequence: TGCGCCAGCAGCTCCCGTCCCGGGACAGGGGCCGAGTTCTACGAGCAGTACTTC. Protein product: CASSSRPGTGAEFYEQYF. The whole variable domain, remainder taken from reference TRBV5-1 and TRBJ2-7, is KAGVTQTPRYLIKTRGQQVTLSCSPISGHRSVSWYQQTPGQGLQFLFEYFSETQRNKGNFPGRFSGRQFSNSRSEMNVSTLELGDSALYLCASSSRPGTGAEFYEQYFGPGTRLTVT.

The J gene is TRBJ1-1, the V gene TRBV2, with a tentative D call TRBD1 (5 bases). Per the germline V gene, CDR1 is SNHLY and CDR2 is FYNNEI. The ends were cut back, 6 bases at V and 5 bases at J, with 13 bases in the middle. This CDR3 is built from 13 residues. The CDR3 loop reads CASRGTGRTEAFF. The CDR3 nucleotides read TGTGCCAGCAGGGGGACTGGGAGAACTGAAGCTTTCTTT.

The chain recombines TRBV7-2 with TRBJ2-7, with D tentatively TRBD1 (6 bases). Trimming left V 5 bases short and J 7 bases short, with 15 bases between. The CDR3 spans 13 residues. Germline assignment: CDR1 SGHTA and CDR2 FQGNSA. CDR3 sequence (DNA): TGTGCCAGCAGCCCGACAGGACCGAAAGAGCAGTACTTC. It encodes CASSPTGPKEQYF.

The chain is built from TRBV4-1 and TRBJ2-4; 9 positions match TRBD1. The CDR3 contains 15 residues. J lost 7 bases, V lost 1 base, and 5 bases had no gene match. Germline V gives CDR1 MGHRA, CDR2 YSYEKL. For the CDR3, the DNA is TGCGCCAGCAGCCAAGGGGACAGGGTGTTGAACATTCAGTACTTC. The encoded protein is CASSQGDRVLNIQYF.

The CDR3 sequence is CASSEALAGEIVSYEQYF. The DNA for the CDR3 is TGTGCCAGCAGTGAAGCACTAGCGGGGGAAATCGTCTCCTACGAGCAGTACTTC. This chain links TRBV6-1 with TRBJ2-7; 11 bases agree with TRBD2. The CDR3 sequence is 18 residues long. The V and J ends lost 0 bases and 0 bases, in that order; junction bases with no gene match: 7. CDR1 and CDR2 (germline): MNHNS, SASEGT.

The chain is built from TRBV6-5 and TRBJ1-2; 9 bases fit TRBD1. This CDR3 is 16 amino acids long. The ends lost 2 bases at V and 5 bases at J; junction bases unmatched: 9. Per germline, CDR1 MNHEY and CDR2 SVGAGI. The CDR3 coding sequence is TGTGCCAGCAGTTACGCGAACAGGGGGCACCAGTATGGCTACACCTTC. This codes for CASSYANRGHQYGYTF.

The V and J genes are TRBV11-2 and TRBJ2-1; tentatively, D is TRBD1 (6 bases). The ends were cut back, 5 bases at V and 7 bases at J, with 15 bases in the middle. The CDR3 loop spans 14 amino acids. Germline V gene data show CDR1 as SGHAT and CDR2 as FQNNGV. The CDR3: CASSPHRARNEQFF. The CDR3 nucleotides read TGTGCCAGCAGCCCACACAGGGCTAGGAATGAGCAGTTCTTC.

DNA of the CDR3: TGCGCCAGCAGCTTGGAGTTGGGCCCTAATCAGCCCCAGCATTTT. It is translated as CASSLELGPNQPQHF. V and J are TRBV5-1 and TRBJ1-5; no definite D call. V was trimmed by 0 bases and J by 4 bases, leaving 11 bases between them. Per germline, CDR1 SGHRS and CDR2 YFSETQ. This CDR3 has 15 residues.

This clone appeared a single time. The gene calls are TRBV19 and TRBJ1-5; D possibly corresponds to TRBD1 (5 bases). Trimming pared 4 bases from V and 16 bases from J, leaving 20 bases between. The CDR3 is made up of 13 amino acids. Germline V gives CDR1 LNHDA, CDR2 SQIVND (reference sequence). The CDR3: CASSTSRDFSVHF. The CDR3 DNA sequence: TGTGCCAGTAGTACCAGCAGGGACTTTTCCGTCCATTTT.

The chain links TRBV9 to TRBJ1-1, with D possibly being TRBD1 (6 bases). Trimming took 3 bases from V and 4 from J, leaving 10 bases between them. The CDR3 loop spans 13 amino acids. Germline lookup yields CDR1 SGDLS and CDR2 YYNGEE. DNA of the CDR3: TGTGCCAGCAGCGGGGCCAGGGGCACTGAAGCTTTCTTT. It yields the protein CASSGARGTEAFF.